This is a list of T cell receptor beta chains from one sample in a study of blood T cell repertoires in COVID-19. Data came from immunoSEQ multiplex PCR; TCRdb stores just in-frame clones and leaves some out. The profile covers 250,000 or so clones, with roughly 91% appearing a single time and roughly 8.3% taken by the ten largest. The material sequenced was PBMCs or T cells enriched from blood (not recorded which). The source of these receptors is a middle-aged man who had recovered from COVID-19. Both conserved end residues are part of each CDR3. The D gene is left open where the match is weak. For some rows the clone size is stated as once, few or many, or as a class when expanded; others skip it.

D gene: TRBD2; V gene: TRBV27; J gene: TRBJ2-3; CDR3 length: 19; clone size: NA; CDR3 DNA: TGTGCCAGCAGTTTTCGACTAGCGGGAGGTCCTGTGGGCACAGATACGCAGTATTTT; CDR3 protein: CASSFRLAGGPVGTDTQYF
D gene: NA; V gene: TRBV11-2; J gene: TRBJ2-3; CDR3 length: 15; clone size: NA; CDR3 DNA: TGTGCCAGCAGCCTGGTACCTCTAAGCACAGATACGCAGTATTTT; CDR3 protein: CASSLVPLSTDTQYF
D gene: TRBD1; V gene: TRBV19; J gene: TRBJ1-3; CDR3 length: 17; clone size: NA; CDR3 DNA: TGTGCCAGTACCCGGACAGGGGTGGTGGGCTCTGGAAACACCATATATTTT; CDR3 protein: CASTRTGVVGSGNTIYF
D gene: TRBD1; V gene: TRBV27; J gene: TRBJ1-1; CDR3 length: 14; clone size: NA; CDR3 DNA: TGTGCCAGTGGGACAGGAATGATGAACACTGAAGCTTTCTTT; CDR3 protein: CASGTGMMNTEAFF
D gene: NA; V gene: TRBV11-3; J gene: TRBJ1-1; CDR3 length: 15; clone size: NA; CDR3 DNA: TGTGCCAGCAGCTTAGTTCCAGGCATGAACACTGAAGCTTTCTTT; CDR3 protein: CASSLVPGMNTEAFF
D gene: NA; V gene: TRBV5-6; J gene: TRBJ1-3; CDR3 length: 15; clone size: NA; CDR3 DNA: TGTGCCAGCAGCTCCCCGACGGAGTCTGGAAACACCATATATTTT; CDR3 protein: CASSSPTESGNTIYF
D gene: TRBD2; V gene: TRBV7-9; J gene: TRBJ2-7; CDR3 length: 14; clone size: NA; CDR3 DNA: TGTGCCAGCAGCTTGCTAGCGGGAAACTACGAGCAGTACTTC; CDR3 protein: CASSLLAGNYEQYF
D gene: TRBD2; V gene: TRBV7-8; J gene: TRBJ2-3; CDR3 length: 14; clone size: NA; CDR3 DNA: TGTGCCAGCAGCTTACAAGTGGGGGAGGGTACGCAGTATTTT; CDR3 protein: CASSLQVGEGTQYF
D gene: NA; V gene: TRBV23-1; J gene: TRBJ2-6; CDR3 length: 15; clone size: NA; CDR3 DNA: TGCGCCAGCAGTCTGAGGGTTTCTGGGGCCAACGTCCTGACTTTC; CDR3 protein: CASSLRVSGANVLTF
D gene: NA; V gene: TRBV11-3; J gene: TRBJ1-4; CDR3 length: 13; clone size: NA; CDR3 DNA: TGTGCCAGCAGCTCCCCTGGGCTGGAAAAACTGTTTTTT; CDR3 protein: CASSSPGLEKLFF
D gene: NA; V gene: TRBV6-5; J gene: TRBJ1-4; CDR3 length: 15; clone size: NA; CDR3 DNA: TGTGCCAGCAGTTATGACACCTCTGCTAATGAAAAACTGTTTTTT; CDR3 protein: CASSYDTSANEKLFF
D gene: TRBD2; V gene: TRBV11-3; J gene: TRBJ2-3; CDR3 length: 16; clone size: NA; CDR3 DNA: TGTGCCAGCAGCCCTCGGACTAGCGGGGGTACAGATACGCAGTATTTT; CDR3 protein: CASSPRTSGGTDTQYF
D gene: TRBD2; V gene: TRBV9; J gene: TRBJ2-3; CDR3 length: 15; clone size: NA; CDR3 DNA: TGTGCCAGCAGCGTAGGACTAGCGGGAGGTGATACGCAGTATTTT; CDR3 protein: CASSVGLAGGDTQYF
D gene: NA; V gene: TRBV3-1/TRBV3-2; J gene: TRBJ1-1; CDR3 length: 15; clone size: NA; CDR3 DNA: TGTGCCAGCAGCCACGAACAGGGCCTGAACACTGAAGCTTTCTTT; CDR3 protein: CASSHEQGLNTEAFF
D gene: NA; V gene: TRBV12-3/TRBV12-4; J gene: TRBJ1-1; CDR3 length: 13; clone size: once; CDR3 DNA: TGTGCCAGCAGTTTAGGGCTTAACACTGAAGCTTTCTTT; CDR3 protein: CASSLGLNTEAFF
D gene: TRBD1; V gene: TRBV5-6; J gene: TRBJ1-6; CDR3 length: 16; clone size: NA; CDR3 DNA: TGTGCCAGCAGCTTGGCTAGGACAGGTTATAATTCACCCCTCCACTTT; CDR3 protein: CASSLARTGYNSPLHF